This T cell receptor (beta chain) was recorded in a study of T-cell reconstitution after alpha-beta-depleted transplantation in children. Remarks on this clonotype: Its antigen remains unidentified. This may be a read error: a much more frequent sequence differs by one nucleotide.

Unique molecular identifiers were incorporated into the prepared TCRbeta library. One entry per CDR3 protein, called by TCRdb with MiXCR from the PCR reads. The sample carries approximately 630,000 distinct CDR3 sequences, around 12% recorded once. Germline loops: CDR1 SGHTA, CDR2 FQGNSA. This CDR3 is built from 13 residues. V lost 11 bases to trimming and J lost 9 bases; unmatched junction nucleotides: 11. Study-wide points: T cells produced anew were the main source of T-cell counts and diversity one year after transplant. Expanded graft clones numbering several hundred reportedly gave rise to alpha-beta T cells about two months after transplant.

The source was PBMCs, collected before TCRalphabeta/CD19-depleted stem cell transplant. The clonotype comes from a girl between 2 and 10 years old with congenital amegakaryocytic thrombocytopenia, due to receive a stem cell transplant. The gene calls are TRBV7-2 and TRBJ2-1, with 9 bases identical to TRBD2. The CDR3 sequence: CASGLAPDTEQFF. The CDR3 DNA sequence: TGTGCCTCGGGACTAGCACCCGACACTGAGCAGTTCTTC.